The 18 T cell receptor beta chains listed next were all sequenced from one sample in a study of blood T cell repertoires in COVID-19 (dated by TCRdb to 2019 to 2021). Libraries were constructed by the immunoSEQ multiplex PCR assay. Entries here come from immuneACCESS through TCRdb and include only in-frame sequences with V and J called. Some clones fail to appear in such tables; in the studies checked, an unresolved V gene covers under half of the shortfall, and the cause of the remainder is unknown. In all, the sample holds under 200,000 clones, and over 75% of those were seen once. In total, the top ten clones hold around 5.1% of the sample. What was sequenced was PBMCs or T cells enriched from blood (not recorded which). The receptors stem from a woman aged 40-49 years with acute COVID-19.

This chain uses TRBV29-1 with TRBJ2-7; perhaps TRBD2 as D (5 bases). The ends were cut back, 0 bases at V and 2 bases at J, with 11 bases in the middle. This CDR3 spans 14 amino acids. In germline, CDR1 is SQVTM, CDR2 ANQGSEA. Here the CDR3 reads CSVEDSDGTYEQYF. The CDR3 nucleotides read TGCAGCGTTGAAGATTCGGACGGGACCTACGAGCAGTACTTC.

The J gene is TRBJ1-1, the V gene TRBV19; 12 nucleotides align to TRBD1. There are 16 residues in the CDR3. V was clipped by 7 bases and J by 1 base; unmatched bases: 7. The germline CDR1 and CDR2 sequences are LNHDA and SQIVND (reference sequence). This CDR3 is CASIPGQGAWNTEAFF. CDR3 coding DNA: TGTGCCAGTATACCGGGACAGGGGGCTTGGAACACTGAAGCTTTCTTT.

The rearrangement uses TRBV7-5 and TRBJ1-4; the D call TRBD1 from the table was never checked on the DNA. TRBV7-5 is deemed a pseudogene. The CDR3 runs to 14 residues. The CDR3 DNA reads TGTGCCAGAAGCTTACCAGGGTTGAAAGAAAAACTGTTTTTT. Encoded protein: CARSLPGLKEKLFF.

This rearrangement joins TRBV29-1 to TRBJ1-1, with TRBD1 identical over 7 bases. CDR3 length: 13 residues. Germline V gene sequence: CDR1 SQVTM, CDR2 ANQGSEA. V lost 7 bases, J lost 0 bases, and 5 bases stayed unmatched. This CDR3 is CSGLDRMNTEAFF. DNA for the CDR3: TGCAGCGGTTTGGACAGGATGAACACTGAAGCTTTCTTT.

The V call is TRBV25-1, the J call TRBJ2-5; 8 nucleotides align to TRBD2. The CDR3 spans 15 residues. CDR1 is MGHDK, CDR2 SYGVNS, per germline. J was trimmed by 6 bases and V by 6 bases; bases with no gene match: 12. The CDR3 protein is CASREGASGFQTQYF. CDR3 sequence (DNA): TGTGCCAGCAGGGAAGGGGCTAGCGGGTTTCAGACCCAGTACTTC.

The chain combines TRBV7-9 with TRBJ2-1, with D possibly TRBD2 on 6 matching bases. Trimming took off 3 bases at V and 6 bases at J, with 12 bases between the two ends. Germline CDR1 reads SEHNR; CDR2 reads FQNEAQ (reference sequence). The CDR3 loop spans 14 amino acids. CDR3 loop: CASSLVLAGNEQFF. DNA of the CDR3: TGTGCCAGCAGCTTGGTACTAGCCGGCAATGAGCAGTTCTTC.

The CDR3 here is CASSLPGLGETQYF. CDR3 bases: TGTGCCAGCAGCCTCCCGGGACTAGGAGAGACCCAGTACTTC. The chain is built from TRBV7-9 and TRBJ2-5, with 8 bases lining up with TRBD2. Germline assignment: CDR1 SEHNR and CDR2 FQNEAQ (reference sequence). The CDR3 spans 14 residues. J gave up 4 bases and V 5 bases, and 6 bases lay outside the gene matches.

The genes are TRBV24-1 and TRBJ2-1; 8 bases are a match to TRBD2. V was clipped by 3 bases and J by 7 bases; unmatched bases: 4. Germline CDR1 KGHDR, CDR2 SFDVKD. CDR3 length: 14 amino acids. CDR3 sequence (DNA): TGTGCCACCAGTGATGGCGGGAGGCAAAATGAGCAGTTCTTC. It yields the protein CATSDGGRQNEQFF.

This clone was recorded a few times. The chain's CDR3 is CASGTSDHYEQYF. The CDR3 DNA sequence: TGTGCCAGCGGAACTAGCGACCACTACGAGCAGTACTTC. The chain is built from TRBV6-5 and TRBJ2-7; 7 bases agree with TRBD2. The V gene end was trimmed by 8 bases and the J gene end by 3 bases; junction bases not matched to a gene: 7. CDR3 size: 13 residues. Germline loops: CDR1 MNHEY, CDR2 SVGAGI.

V usage is TRBV28 and J usage is TRBJ2-5, with 11 bases identical to TRBD1. CDR3 length equals 16 residues. CDR1 is MDHEN and CDR2 is SYDVKM in the germline V gene. V was clipped by 6 bases and J by 0 bases; unmatched bases: 6. Here the CDR3 reads CASSSPGQGDQETQYF. Written as DNA, the CDR3 is TGTGCCAGCAGCTCTCCGGGACAGGGGGACCAAGAGACCCAGTACTTC. Supplemented by reference TRBV28 and TRBJ2-5, the full variable domain reads DVKVTQSSRYLVKRTGEKVFLECVQDMDHENMFWYRQDPGLGLRLIYFSYDVKMKEKGDIPEGYSVSREKKERFSLILESASTNQTSMYLCASSSPGQGDQETQYFGPGTRLLVL.

The chain joins TRBV4-2 to TRBJ2-1, with TRBD2 matching over 14 bases. The CDR3 is 17 amino acids. Germline CDR1 reads LGHNA; CDR2 reads YNFKEQ. Losses at the gene ends were 0 bases for V and 8 bases for J; bases not matched to a gene: 6. The DNA of the CDR3 is TGTGCCAGCAGCCAAGAACCGGGACTAGCGGGAGTACATGAGCAGTTCTTC. It encodes CASSQEPGLAGVHEQFF.

This chain uses TRBV19 with TRBJ1-1, with no clear D. CDR1 is LNHDA and CDR2 is SQIVND in the germline V gene (reference sequence). The CDR3 runs 17 residues. V lost 3 bases to trimming and J lost 3 bases, with 20 bases between them. The DNA of the CDR3 is TGTGCCAGTAGTATGATCTGGGTCCCCGGGGTGGACACTGAAGCTTTCTTT. Its protein is CASSMIWVPGVDTEAFF.

This chain uses TRBV28 with TRBJ2-5; 9 nucleotides match TRBD2. J was trimmed by 5 bases and V by 3 bases; bases with no gene match: 7. The CDR3 has 15 amino acids. Per germline, CDR1 MDHEN and CDR2 SYDVKM. CDR3 nucleotides: TGTGCCAGCAGTTTGGCGGGAGGGCGCAGGGAGACCCAGTACTTC. Protein: CASSLAGGRRETQYF.

The chain combines TRBV11-2 with TRBJ1-4, with a possible D match to TRBD1 (5 bases). CDR1 is SGHAT, CDR2 FQNNGV, per germline. V was shortened by 5 bases and J by 1 base, with 14 bases between the two germline ends. The CDR3 is 16 residues long. The CDR3 loop reads CASSRSLGVTNEKLFF. The CDR3 nucleotides read TGTGCCAGCAGCCGTTCCCTAGGGGTAACTAATGAAAAACTGTTTTTT.

V gene TRBV21-1 combines with J gene TRBJ2-7; the table assigns TRBD2, which was not confirmed against the DNA. TRBV21-1 constitutes a pseudogene. The CDR3 runs to 14 residues. The CDR3 here is CANNLRRGADEQYV. CDR3 nucleotide sequence: TGTGCCAACAACCTAAGACGGGGAGCGGACGAGCAGTACGTC.

The chain recombines TRBV19 with TRBJ1-6, with D tentatively TRBD1 (6 bases). With 6 bases removed from V and 7 bases from J, the gap between germline ends came to 10 bases. The CDR3 runs to 13 residues. Germline V gene data show CDR1 as LNHDA and CDR2 as SQIVND (reference sequence). For the CDR3, the DNA is TGTGCCAGTAGCAAGGGGGGGAATTCACCCCTCCACTTT. Translated, it gives CASSKGGNSPLHF.

The chain links TRBV5-4 to TRBJ2-7; 13 bases are a match to TRBD2. The CDR3 spans 16 residues. With 4 bases clipped from V and 5 bases from J, the junction kept 9 bases outside the gene matches. Per germline, CDR1 SGHNT and CDR2 YYREEE (reference sequence). As DNA, the CDR3 is TGTGCCAGCAGCGCCGGACTAGCGGGAGTAATCCACGAGCAGTACTTC. Translated: CASSAGLAGVIHEQYF. Full variable domain (rest looked up from reference TRBV5-4 and TRBJ2-7): ETGVTQSPTHLIKTRGQQVTLRCSSQSGHNTVSWYQQALGQGPQFIFQYYREEENGRGNFPPRFSGLQFPNYSSELNVNALELDDSALYLCASSAGLAGVIHEQYFGPGTRLTVT.

The chain is built from TRBV2 and TRBJ2-3, with D maybe TRBD2 (5 bases). The germline V and J ends were trimmed by 8 bases and 0 bases, with 12 bases remaining between them. CDR3 length: 14 residues. Germline assignment: CDR1 SNHLY and CDR2 FYNNEI. In nucleotides, the CDR3 is TGTGCCAGCTGCGCGGGCGGGAGCACAGATACGCAGTATTTT. Protein sequence: CASCAGGSTDTQYF. The full variable domain, with the rest looked up from reference TRBV2 and TRBJ2-3, is EPEVTQTPSHQVTQMGQEVILRCVPISNHLYFYWYRQILGQKVEFLVSFYNNEISEKSEIFDDQFSVERPDGSNFTLKIRSTKLEDSAMYFCASCAGGSTDTQYFGPGTRLTVL.